The rows below give T cell receptor beta chains drawn from one sample of a study of T cell responses to AZD1222 COVID-19 vaccine. This table comes from immunoSEQ multiplex PCR, and its TCRdb copy is limited to in-frame clones, with some not included. The table has about 120,000 clones, roughly 89% seen once. The specimen comprised peripheral blood, sampled on day 0 of AZD1222 vaccination. These receptor sequences come from an adult in good health. Both conserved end residues are part of each CDR3. D genes are given only for firm matches. The size of a clone is reported for some rows only, either as once, few or many, or as a class for expanded clones.

j_call v_call d_call clone_size cdr3_aa cdr3_nt
TRBJ1-1 TRBV2 NA NA CASRNRVAEAFF TGTGCCAGCAGGAACAGGGTTGCTGAAGCTTTCTTT
TRBJ1-2 TRBV6-6 NA NA CASRLRQQIGYTF TGTGCCAGTAGGTTAAGACAGCAAATCGGCTACACCTTC
TRBJ2-1 TRBV5-6 TRBD2 NA CASSGAGLAGVDEQFF TGTGCCAGCAGCGGCGCGGGACTAGCGGGAGTGGATGAGCAGTTCTTC
TRBJ2-2 TRBV9 NA NA CASSGRSGPLSGELFF TGTGCCAGCAGCGGGCGGAGCGGGCCGCTATCCGGGGAGCTGTTTTTT
TRBJ2-7 TRBV9 NA NA CASSVGQGGGPYEQYF TGTGCCAGCAGCGTAGGACAAGGTGGCGGGCCGTACGAGCAGTACTTC
TRBJ1-1 TRBV29-1 TRBD1 NA CSEWTGTEAFF TGCAGCGAATGGACAGGAACTGAAGCTTTCTTT
TRBJ2-7 TRBV7-8 TRBD1 once CASSLVAYRDRDLYEQYF TGTGCCAGCAGCTTAGTGGCATACCGGGACAGGGATCTCTACGAGCAGTACTTC
TRBJ2-3 TRBV27 NA NA CASSFRSGLNTDTQYF TGTGCCAGCAGTTTTCGGTCAGGCCTCAACACAGATACGCAGTATTTT
TRBJ2-3 TRBV7-9 NA NA CASSSIGGSTTTDTQYF TGTGCCAGCAGCTCCATCGGAGGGTCCACAACCACAGATACGCAGTATTTT
TRBJ1-5 TRBV28 NA NA CASSPVGGQPQHF TGTGCCAGCAGCCCCGTCGGGGGTCAGCCCCAGCATTTT
TRBJ2-1 TRBV7-6 TRBD1 NA CASSYYGTGVKHNEQFF TGTGCCAGCAGCTATTATGGGACAGGGGTTAAACACAATGAGCAGTTCTTC
TRBJ2-5 TRBV18 TRBD2 NA CASSPFQGLDGQETQYF TGTGCCAGCTCACCATTTCAGGGACTAGATGGCCAAGAGACCCAGTACTTC
TRBJ2-1 TRBV7-8 NA NA CASSQKVETRILGEQFF TGTGCCAGCAGCCAAAAGGTTGAGACCCGTATTTTGGGTGAGCAGTTCTTC
TRBJ1-1 TRBV27 NA NA CASSLDTSTEAFF TGTGCCAGCAGCCTCGACACGAGCACTGAAGCTTTCTTT
TRBJ2-7 TRBV12-1 NA NA CASSFYSLAGSYEQYF TGTGCCAGCAGCTTCTATAGCCTAGCGGGTTCCTACGAGCAGTACTTC
TRBJ1-5 TRBV5-6 NA NA CASSSFNRNSNQPQHF TGTGCCAGCAGCTCTTTCAACAGGAATAGCAATCAGCCCCAGCATTTT
TRBJ2-1 TRBV2 NA NA CASKPGVLSYNEQFF TGTGCCAGCAAGCCCGGTGTCCTCTCCTACAATGAGCAGTTCTTC
TRBJ1-1 TRBV3-1/TRBV3-2 NA NA CASSPRAGPDTEAFF TGTGCCAGCAGCCCCAGAGCCGGGCCTGACACTGAAGCTTTCTTT
TRBJ1-5 TRBV5-6 NA NA CASSLEGSYSNQPQHF TGTGCCAGCAGCCTAGAGGGGAGCTATAGCAATCAGCCCCAGCATTTT
TRBJ1-2 TRBV10-2 NA NA CASSTPNYGYTF TGCGCCAGCAGTACACCAAACTATGGCTACACCTTC
TRBJ2-3 TRBV27 TRBD2 NA CASSFGLASSTQYF TGTGCCAGCAGTTTCGGACTAGCGAGTTCTACGCAGTATTTT
TRBJ2-5 TRBV5-6 NA NA CASSLGGRETQYF TGTGCCAGCTCCCTGGGGGGTCGAGAGACCCAGTACTTC
TRBJ1-2 TRBV6-5 NA NA CASSYGLGGYTF TGTGCCAGCAGTTACGGATTGGGTGGCTACACCTTC
TRBJ1-2 TRBV7-9 NA NA CASSSRDVLGYTF TGTGCCAGCAGCTCAAGGGACGTCCTAGGCTACACCTTC
TRBJ1-1 TRBV7-9 TRBD1 NA CASSSEPTGVPEAFF TGTGCCAGCAGCTCCGAGCCGACAGGGGTACCTGAAGCTTTCTTT
TRBJ2-1 TRBV15 TRBD2 NA CATSTMGLAGGRGEQFF TGTGCCACCAGCACCATGGGCCTAGCGGGAGGCCGGGGTGAGCAGTTCTTC
TRBJ1-2 TRBV7-2 NA NA CASSLGVRNYGYTF TGTGCCAGCAGCTTAGGGGTCCGCAACTATGGCTACACCTTC
TRBJ2-3 TRBV11-1 NA NA CASSAPRGARGTQYF TGTGCCAGCAGCGCTCCCCGGGGGGCGAGGGGTACGCAGTATTTT
TRBJ1-6 TRBV30 NA NA CAWNFDKNSPLHF TGTGCCTGGAATTTTGATAAAAATTCACCCCTCCACTTT
TRBJ2-5 TRBV24-1 NA NA CATSDLGRRAETQYF TGTGCCACCAGTGATTTGGGGAGGCGAGCAGAGACCCAGTACTTC
TRBJ2-7 TRBV7-9 TRBD2 NA CASSPPSGPPYEQYF TGTGCCAGCAGCCCACCTAGCGGACCCCCCTACGAGCAGTACTTC
TRBJ1-6 TRBV7-9 NA few CASTGTIRAGSPLHF TGTGCCAGCACAGGGACCATTCGGGCTGGCTCACCCCTCCACTTT
TRBJ1-6 TRBV19 NA NA CASSAGANSPLHF TGTGCCAGTAGTGCAGGGGCAAATTCACCCCTCCACTTT
TRBJ2-7 TRBV12-3/TRBV12-4 NA NA CASSQNYEQYF TGTGCCAGCAGCCAGAACTACGAGCAGTACTTC
TRBJ1-2 TRBV7-8 NA once CASSLASIGGAYGYTF TGTGCCAGCAGCTTAGCGAGCATTGGAGGGGCCTATGGCTACACCTTC
TRBJ2-1 TRBV9 TRBD1 once CASSLGAGQGLDEQFF TGTGCCAGCAGCCTAGGGGCTGGACAGGGTCTTGATGAGCAGTTCTTC
TRBJ2-7 TRBV10-2 NA NA CASSSYLIEQYF TGCGCCAGCAGCAGCTATTTGATCGAGCAGTACTTC
TRBJ1-2 TRBV12-3/TRBV12-4 TRBD1 NA CASSLDRGAGTF TGTGCCAGCAGCCTGGACAGGGGTGCAGGCACCTTC
TRBJ1-2 TRBV10-3 NA NA CATLGGTGPNYGYTF TGTGCCACCCTGGGGGGTACAGGGCCTAACTATGGCTACACCTTC
TRBJ1-2 TRBV7-9 NA once CASSPPTLNYGYTF TGTGCCAGCAGCCCCCCGACTTTGAACTATGGCTACACCTTC
TRBJ1-5 TRBV19 NA NA CASNQQGFSQPQHF TGTGCCAGTAACCAACAGGGATTTAGTCAGCCCCAGCATTTT
TRBJ2-1 TRBV19 NA NA CASSSSRIPNNEQFF TGTGCCAGTAGTAGCAGTCGTATTCCAAACAATGAGCAGTTCTTC
TRBJ2-1 TRBV12-5 TRBD2 NA CASGRLSGRSYNEQFF TGTGCTAGTGGCCGCCTTAGCGGGCGCTCCTACAATGAGCAGTTCTTC
TRBJ1-4 TRBV28 NA NA CASSLTGFPEKLFF TGTGCCAGCAGTTTGACAGGTTTCCCGGAAAAACTGTTTTTT
TRBJ1-6 TRBV2 NA once CASHVTVNSPLHF TGTGCCAGCCACGTTACAGTTAATTCACCCCTCCACTTT
TRBJ1-2 TRBV9 TRBD1 NA CASSEGVGTAYGYTF TGTGCCAGCAGCGAGGGGGTAGGGACAGCCTATGGCTACACCTTC
TRBJ1-1 TRBV14 NA NA CASSQVRGIGTEAFF TGTGCCAGCAGCCAAGTGAGGGGGATTGGGACTGAAGCTTTCTTT
TRBJ1-2 TRBV5-1 NA NA CASSLEGGAQGYTF TGCGCCAGCAGCTTGGAAGGGGGGGCTCAAGGCTACACCTTC
TRBJ1-5 TRBV6-2/TRBV6-3 NA NA CASSYGAGVNQPQHF TGTGCCAGCAGTTACGGTGCAGGGGTAAATCAGCCCCAGCATTTT
TRBJ1-6 TRBV6-1 NA NA CASSEFQGTNSPLHF TGTGCCAGCAGTGAATTTCAGGGGACGAATTCACCCCTCCACTTT
TRBJ1-1 TRBV19 NA NA CASSQGRFTEAFF TGTGCCAGTTCTCAGGGCCGGTTCACTGAAGCTTTCTTT
TRBJ2-2 TRBV27 NA NA CASSPRGTNTGELFF TGTGCCAGCAGTCCTCGAGGAACGAACACCGGGGAGCTGTTTTTT
TRBJ1-6 TRBV5-1 NA NA CASSSGDSSSPLHF TGCGCCAGCAGCTCGGGCGATAGCAGTTCACCCCTCCACTTT
TRBJ1-3 TRBV30 NA NA CARGLNSGNTIYF TGTGCCCGGGGACTGAACTCTGGAAACACCATATATTTT
TRBJ1-4 TRBV2 NA NA CASSDQDRNDEKLFF TGTGCCAGCAGTGACCAGGACAGAAACGATGAAAAACTGTTTTTT
TRBJ2-2 TRBV7-2 NA NA CASSSRGAGDTGELFF TGTGCCAGCAGCTCGAGAGGGGCTGGGGACACCGGGGAGCTGTTTTTT
TRBJ1-1 TRBV14 NA NA CASSHYSENTEAFF TGTGCCAGCAGCCATTATTCGGAGAACACTGAAGCTTTCTTT
TRBJ1-2 TRBV11-2 NA NA CASSLTGTGAGPETF TGTGCCAGCAGCTTAACGGGGACGGGGGCAGGCCCTGAAACCTTC
TRBJ2-5 TRBV5-4 TRBD1 once CASSPRDRDQETQYF TGTGCCAGCAGCCCCCGGGACAGGGACCAAGAGACCCAGTACTTC